The rows below give T cell receptor beta chains drawn from one sample of a study of cytomegalovirus exposure and HLA in healthy donors. This table comes from immunoSEQ multiplex PCR, and its TCRdb copy is limited to in-frame clones, with some not included. The sample has about 64,000 clones, 95% seen once. The source material was PBMCs. The receptors were gathered from a young woman in good health and CMV-seropositive. The CDR3 runs from the conserved cysteine through the conserved F or W. A D gene is named only where the DNA matches it firmly. Clone size is not always given. Where it is, it says once, few, many or a class for expanded clones.

DNA	CDR3	V	D	J	size
TGTGCCAGCAGTTTGGTCGGGGGATCCGAGCAGTACTTC	CASSLVGGSEQYF	TRBV27	NA	TRBJ2-7	NA
TGTGCCAGCAGCAGGACAGTAAAAACTAATGAAAAACTGTTTTTT	CASSRTVKTNEKLFF	TRBV6-6	NA	TRBJ1-4	NA
TGCGCCAGCGGACACCCCGGACTAGACTACAATGAGCAGTTCTTC	CASGHPGLDYNEQFF	TRBV5-1	TRBD2	TRBJ2-1	NA
TGTGCCAGCAGCCAATTTGGTACGGTGAACACTGAAGCTTTCTTT	CASSQFGTVNTEAFF	TRBV16	NA	TRBJ1-1	NA
TGTGCCAGCAGCTTACGCAGGGAGGATGAAAAACTGTTTTTT	CASSLRREDEKLFF	TRBV11-1	NA	TRBJ1-4	NA
TGCGCCAGCAGCCAGGATGACAGGGGGCGTTCACCCCTCCACTTT	CASSQDDRGRSPLHF	TRBV4-3	TRBD1	TRBJ1-6	NA
TGTGCCAACAACAGACAGGGGGGATACGAGCAGTACTTC	CANNRQGGYEQYF	TRBV2	TRBD1	TRBJ2-7	NA
TGTGCCAGCAGCTCACCCCTCGCTAGCCTAGGGGGAGATACGCAGTATTTT	CASSSPLASLGGDTQYF	TRBV7-2	NA	TRBJ2-3	NA
TGTGCCAGCAGCCCTTTGGGGAGGGCAAATGAGCAGTTCTTC	CASSPLGRANEQFF	TRBV27	TRBD2	TRBJ2-1	once
TGTGCCAGCAGCCTAGGACAGGCGATGTCCTACGAGCAGTACTTC	CASSLGQAMSYEQYF	TRBV14	TRBD1	TRBJ2-7	NA
TGTGCCAGCAGCGTTCCGGCGAACACCGGGGAGCTGTTTTTT	CASSVPANTGELFF	TRBV9	NA	TRBJ2-2	NA
TGCGCCAGCAGCCAAGCGCCATACAGGTCTCTTCCTAACTATGGCTACACCTTC	CASSQAPYRSLPNYGYTF	TRBV4-1	NA	TRBJ1-2	NA
TGTGCCAGTAGTGCGGGGGCCCTCTCCTCCTACGAGCAGTACTTC	CASSAGALSSYEQYF	TRBV19	NA	TRBJ2-7	NA
TGTGCCAGCAGCGTCGGGGGGGCTGGCTACACCTTC	CASSVGGAGYTF	TRBV9	NA	TRBJ1-2	NA
TGTGCCAGCAGTTTATTCGCGGGACAGCGAGGGTCCGGGGAGCTGTTTTTT	CASSLFAGQRGSGELFF	TRBV27	NA	TRBJ2-2	NA
TGTGCCAGCAGCGTATTGGCAGGGGTTGGCACCGGGGAGCTGTTTTTT	CASSVLAGVGTGELFF	TRBV9	NA	TRBJ2-2	NA
TGTGCCAGCACGGTTGATCTCTCCGGGGAGCTGTTTTTT	CASTVDLSGELFF	TRBV27	NA	TRBJ2-2	NA
TGTGCCAGCAGCCGACAGGGAGCGCCCGATCAGCCCCAGCATTTT	CASSRQGAPDQPQHF	TRBV6-5	TRBD1	TRBJ1-5	NA
TGTGCCAGCAGTTCCCCTTCGGGGGTCACCGGGGAGCTGTTTTTT	CASSSPSGVTGELFF	TRBV6-5	NA	TRBJ2-2	once
TGTGCCAGCAGTAATACCCTTGGCCCTGGAAACACCATATATTTT	CASSNTLGPGNTIYF	TRBV7-6	NA	TRBJ1-3	once
TGTGCCAGCAGCTTCCGGTACGCCGGGGAGCTGTTTTTT	CASSFRYAGELFF	TRBV11-1	NA	TRBJ2-2	NA
TGTGCCAGTAGTCCACGCACAGGTCGGGAAAAACTGTTTTTT	CASSPRTGREKLFF	TRBV19	NA	TRBJ1-4	once
TGTGCCAGCAGCCCTGGGCGGGTATCCTACAATGAGCAGTTCTTC	CASSPGRVSYNEQFF	TRBV7-2	NA	TRBJ2-1	NA
TGCGCCAGCAGTAGTTCCGGGACAGGGGTTGAAAAACTGTTTTTT	CASSSSGTGVEKLFF	TRBV5-1	TRBD1	TRBJ1-4	NA
TGCAGCGTTCGTAGTAACTATGGCTACACCTTC	CSVRSNYGYTF	TRBV29-1	NA	TRBJ1-2	NA
TGTGCCAGCAGTGTCACAGGGGGCACTGAAGCTTTCTTT	CASSVTGGTEAFF	TRBV25-1	TRBD1	TRBJ1-1	NA
TGTGCCAGCAGCCTTGTGGGGGCGGAGCAGTTCTTC	CASSLVGAEQFF	TRBV7-2	NA	TRBJ2-1	NA
TGTGCCACCAGCCCACGCGGTGGGACAGGGCTTGAGCAGTACTTC	CATSPRGGTGLEQYF	TRBV15	TRBD1	TRBJ2-7	NA
TGTGCCAGCAGTTGGGGTCTGACTAGCGGGAAGGACGAGCAGTACTTC	CASSWGLTSGKDEQYF	TRBV27	TRBD2	TRBJ2-7	NA
TGTGCCAGTAGTACCCAATCGGGGGTTAATCAGCCCCAGCATTTT	CASSTQSGVNQPQHF	TRBV19	NA	TRBJ1-5	NA
TGTGCCAGCAGCGCCGACCTCCTGACAGACTGGGGCTACACCTTC	CASSADLLTDWGYTF	TRBV6-6	NA	TRBJ1-2	NA
TGTGCCAGCAGCTCGGGACAGACTGTTGGCGGGGAGCTGTTTTTT	CASSSGQTVGGELFF	TRBV9	TRBD1	TRBJ2-2	NA
TGCGCCAGCAGCTTGGCCCTGACTAGCGGGGGGTACGAGCAGTACTTC	CASSLALTSGGYEQYF	TRBV5-1	TRBD2	TRBJ2-7	NA
TGTGCCAGCAGCGTAGCCGGAGATAACACTGAAGCTTTCTTT	CASSVAGDNTEAFF	TRBV9	NA	TRBJ1-1	once
TGTGCCAGCAGTTTTTTAAGGGTCGGGACACTCCCCTCTCTTACTGAAGCTTTCTTT	CASSFLRVGTLPSLTEAFF	TRBV27	NA	TRBJ1-1	NA
TGTGCCAGCAGTGAAAGGACACCGGCCGGCTATAATTCACCCCTCCACTTT	CASSERTPAGYNSPLHF	TRBV6-1	NA	TRBJ1-6	NA
TGCAGCGTTGTTCGTTTTTCTGCAGATACGCAGTATTTT	CSVVRFSADTQYF	TRBV29-1	NA	TRBJ2-3	NA
TGTGCCAGCAGCTTATCGGGGGATAGCAATCAGCCCCAGCATTTT	CASSLSGDSNQPQHF	TRBV11-2	NA	TRBJ1-5	NA
TGTGCCAGCAGCCAAACCGGGACAGAGTCTGGCTACACCTTC	CASSQTGTESGYTF	TRBV5-4	TRBD1	TRBJ1-2	once
TGTGCCAGTAGTATCCCAGCGGGAGGTTTTGATACGCAGTATTTT	CASSIPAGGFDTQYF	TRBV19	TRBD2	TRBJ2-3	NA
TGTGCCACCAGTGCGGCAGGGGGGGAGCAGTACTTC	CATSAAGGEQYF	TRBV7-6	NA	TRBJ2-7	NA
TGTGCCAGCAGCGTGGAAATATGGGAGGGCCTATCCGGTGAGCAGTTCTTC	CASSVEIWEGLSGEQFF	TRBV9	TRBD2	TRBJ2-1	NA
TGTGCCAGCAGTCCGGCTGTACAGCGGGGGGCCTACGAGCAGTACTTC	CASSPAVQRGAYEQYF	TRBV28	TRBD2	TRBJ2-7	NA
TGTGCCAGTAGTATGGCCCACGAGCAGTACTTC	CASSMAHEQYF	TRBV19	NA	TRBJ2-7	NA
TGTGCCAGCAGCTCATCCGGGACAGGGGGAAAGTCCTACGAGCAGTACTTC	CASSSSGTGGKSYEQYF	TRBV11-3	TRBD1	TRBJ2-7	NA
TGTGCCAGCAGTGACAAGGGGACCGGGGAGCTGTTTTTT	CASSDKGTGELFF	TRBV6-4	NA	TRBJ2-2	NA
TGTGCCAGCAGTGCCACAAAAAACACTGAAGCTTTCTTT	CASSATKNTEAFF	TRBV6-1	NA	TRBJ1-1	NA
TGTGCCTGGAGTGTAACGACTAGCGGGGGTCCTTTTAATCAGTACTTC	CAWSVTTSGGPFNQYF	TRBV30	TRBD2	TRBJ2-4	NA
TGTGCCAGCAGTTCATCCAGGGGGCTGGACACTGAAGCTTTCTTT	CASSSSRGLDTEAFF	TRBV28	TRBD1	TRBJ1-1	NA
TGTGCCAGCAGCCGAGACAGGAGGGGAGATAGCAATCAGCCCCAGCATTTT	CASSRDRRGDSNQPQHF	TRBV4-2	NA	TRBJ1-5	once
TGCGCCAGCAGCCAAGATAGGGCTAGCGGGGGGGTGGGGACAGATACGCAGTATTTT	CASSQDRASGGVGTDTQYF	TRBV4-3	TRBD2	TRBJ2-3	NA
TGTGCCAGCAGCGGGGGGTCAGGGAACGGCTATGGCTACACCTTC	CASSGGSGNGYGYTF	TRBV7-9	NA	TRBJ1-2	NA
TGCGCCAGCAGCCCGAGCGGGGACTACTATGGCTACACCTTC	CASSPSGDYYGYTF	TRBV4-1	NA	TRBJ1-2	NA
TGTGCCATCCTGGACAGATACGAGCAGTACTTC	CAILDRYEQYF	TRBV7-9	NA	TRBJ2-7	once
TGCGCCAGCAGCCTCCTGGGACTAGCGGGTGAGCAGTACTTC	CASSLLGLAGEQYF	TRBV5-1	TRBD2	TRBJ2-7	NA
TGTGCCAGCGCGGCGGGCGGGGGGGAGACCCAGTACTTC	CASAAGGGETQYF	TRBV6-1	TRBD2	TRBJ2-5	NA
TGTGCCAGCAGTTTTACCCCCCCGGGAGTATATGGCTACACCTTC	CASSFTPPGVYGYTF	TRBV27	NA	TRBJ1-2	NA
TGTGCCATCAGTGGATCTCACGGGATATCCACGGATACGCAGTATTTT	CAISGSHGISTDTQYF	TRBV10-3	NA	TRBJ2-3	NA
TGTGCCAGCAGCTCCGGGACAGGGTGGAACACTGAAGCTTTCTTT	CASSSGTGWNTEAFF	TRBV7-9	TRBD1	TRBJ1-1	NA
TGTGCCAGCAGCCTCACAGGGACAGATACGCAGTATTTT	CASSLTGTDTQYF	TRBV7-2	NA	TRBJ2-3	NA